This T cell receptor (beta chain) stems from a study of OX40 agonist ivuxolimab in advanced cancers. In the study overall: Eligibility admitted prior anti-PD-1, anti-PD-L1 or anti-CTLA-4 therapy; roughly 39% had some. Study-wide findings and caveats: With doses of 0.1 to 3.0 mg/kg, CD4+ and CD8+ blood T cells had undergone clonal expansion by week 6. On average, a greater number of expanded clones characterised CD8+ T cells relative to CD4+.

The V end lost 0 bases, the J end lost 1 base, and 5 bases lay between the germline ends. The germline gives CDR1 SGHRS, CDR2 YFSETQ. This CDR3 region has 13 residues. Sampled blood was obtained at baseline, cycle 4 day 1, and cycle 7 day 1. Worth noting for this clone: Its cognate antigen is unknown. This sample also contains other DNA sequences that code for the same CDR3.

Using immunoSEQ multiplex PCR, the repertoire was profiled, and TCRdb retains in-frame clones only, with some absent. The table shows some 39,000 clones, with 85% to 90% occurring only once. This clonotype was sampled from an adult with an advanced solid tumor such as melanoma, head and neck, liver or kidney cancer. The genes are TRBV5-1 and TRBJ2-7; D remains unclear. The sequenced sample was CD4+ or CD8+ T cells sorted from blood, obtained in a trial of the OX40 agonist ivuxolimab. The CDR3 spells CASSLAGSYEQYF. CDR3 nucleotide sequence: TGCGCCAGCAGCTTGGCAGGATCCTACGAGCAGTACTTC.